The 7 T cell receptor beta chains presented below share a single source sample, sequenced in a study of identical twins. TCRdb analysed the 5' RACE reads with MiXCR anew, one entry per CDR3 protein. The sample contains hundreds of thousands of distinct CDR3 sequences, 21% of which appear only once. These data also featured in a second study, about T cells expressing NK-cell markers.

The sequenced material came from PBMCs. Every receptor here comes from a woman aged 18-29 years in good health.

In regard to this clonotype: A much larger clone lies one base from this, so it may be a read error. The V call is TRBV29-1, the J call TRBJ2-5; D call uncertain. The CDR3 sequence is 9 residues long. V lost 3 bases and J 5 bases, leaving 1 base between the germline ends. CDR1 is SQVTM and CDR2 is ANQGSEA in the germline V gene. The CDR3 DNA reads TGCAGCGTTGACGAGACCCAGTACTTC. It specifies CSVDETQYF. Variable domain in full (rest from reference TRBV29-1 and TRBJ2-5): SAVISQKPSRDICQRGTSLTIQCQVDSQVTMMFWYRQQPGQSLTLIATANQGSEATYESGFVIDKFPISRPNLTFSTLTVSNMSPEDSSIYLCSVDETQYFGPGTRLLVL.

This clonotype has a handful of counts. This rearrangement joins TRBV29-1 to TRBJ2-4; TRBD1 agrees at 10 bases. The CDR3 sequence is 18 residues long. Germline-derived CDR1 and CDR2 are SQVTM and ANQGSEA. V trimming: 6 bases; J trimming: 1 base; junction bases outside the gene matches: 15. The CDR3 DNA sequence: TGCAGCGTCGCAAAGACCGGGACAGGGGTTCGTGCCAAAAACATTCAGTACTTC. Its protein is CSVAKTGTGVRAKNIQYF.

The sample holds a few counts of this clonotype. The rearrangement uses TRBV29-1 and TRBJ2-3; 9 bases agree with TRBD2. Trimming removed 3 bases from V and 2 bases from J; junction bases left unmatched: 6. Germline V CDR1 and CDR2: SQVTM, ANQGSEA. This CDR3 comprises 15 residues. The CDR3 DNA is TGCAGCGTTGATGGTAGCGGGGGACTCACAGATACGCAGTATTTT. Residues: CSVDGSGGLTDTQYF.

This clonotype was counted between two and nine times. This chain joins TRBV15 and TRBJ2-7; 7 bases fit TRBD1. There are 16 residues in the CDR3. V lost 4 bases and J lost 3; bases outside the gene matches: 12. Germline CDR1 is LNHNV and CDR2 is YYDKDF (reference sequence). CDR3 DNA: TGTGCCACCAGCACCCGACAGGGAAGTTTCCTCTACGAGCAGTACTTC. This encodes CATSTRQGSFLYEQYF.

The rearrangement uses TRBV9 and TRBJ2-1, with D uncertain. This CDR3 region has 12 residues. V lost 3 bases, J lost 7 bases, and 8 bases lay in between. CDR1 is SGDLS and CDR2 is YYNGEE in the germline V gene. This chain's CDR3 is CASSAARNEQFF. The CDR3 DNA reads TGTGCCAGCAGCGCCGCTCGGAATGAGCAGTTCTTC. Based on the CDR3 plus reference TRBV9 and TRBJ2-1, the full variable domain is DSGVTQTPKHLITATGQRVTLRCSPRSGDLSVYWYQQSLDQGLQFLIQYYNGEERAKGNILERFSAQQFPDLHSELNLSSLELGDSALYFCASSAARNEQFFGPGTRLTVL.

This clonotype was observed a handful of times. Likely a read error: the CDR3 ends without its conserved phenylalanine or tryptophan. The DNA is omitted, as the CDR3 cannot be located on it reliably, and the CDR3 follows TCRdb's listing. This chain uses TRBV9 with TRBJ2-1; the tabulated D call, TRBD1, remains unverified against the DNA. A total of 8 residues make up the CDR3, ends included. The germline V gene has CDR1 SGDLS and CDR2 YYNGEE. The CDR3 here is CASSAKGG.

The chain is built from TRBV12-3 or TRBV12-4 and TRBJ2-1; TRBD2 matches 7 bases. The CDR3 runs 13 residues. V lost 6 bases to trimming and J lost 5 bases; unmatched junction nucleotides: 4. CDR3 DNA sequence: TGTGCCAGCAGACCCGGGACTAACAATGAGCAGTTCTTC. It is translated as CASRPGTNNEQFF.